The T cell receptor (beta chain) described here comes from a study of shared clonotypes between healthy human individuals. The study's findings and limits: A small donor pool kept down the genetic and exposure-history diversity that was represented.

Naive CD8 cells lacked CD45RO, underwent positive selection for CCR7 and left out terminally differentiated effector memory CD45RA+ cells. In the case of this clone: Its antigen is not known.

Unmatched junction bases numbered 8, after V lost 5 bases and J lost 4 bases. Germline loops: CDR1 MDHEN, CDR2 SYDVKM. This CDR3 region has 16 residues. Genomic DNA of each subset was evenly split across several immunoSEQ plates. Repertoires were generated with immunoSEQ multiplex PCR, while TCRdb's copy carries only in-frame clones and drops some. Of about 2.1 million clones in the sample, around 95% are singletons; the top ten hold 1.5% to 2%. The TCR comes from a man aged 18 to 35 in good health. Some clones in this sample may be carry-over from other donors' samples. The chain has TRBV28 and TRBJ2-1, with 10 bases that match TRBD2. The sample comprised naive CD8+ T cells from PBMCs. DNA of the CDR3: TGTGCCAGCAGTCGTCTAGCGGGAGTTGATTACAATGAGCAGTTCTTC. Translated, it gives CASSRLAGVDYNEQFF.